This T cell receptor (beta chain) was obtained from a study of blood T cells in healthy people across ages (dated by TCRdb to about 2015). Notes on the research overall: Template switching captured roughly one uniquely barcoded TCR beta cDNA molecule per two T cells in model experiments. Using deep sequencing normalized with unique cDNA molecular identifiers, the study measured how TCR beta repertoire diversity changes with age. Donors were grouped into four age groups: young (average 16 years), middle-aged (approximately 41), aged (about 59) and long-lived (around 80). To avoid experimental bias, donors of different ages were randomly spread across the sequencing lanes. The study analyzed two additional independent replicas of 1 million unique cDNA reads from the same blood draw for two donors, one aged 18 to 29 and one aged 80 or older. Results and caveats for the whole study, not just this receptor: Estimates of total diversity from one million sequenced T cells were regarded as lower bounds and underestimates. A strong correlation was found between observed TCR beta diversity and the percentage of naive T cells measured by flow cytometry. Conclusive comparison of naive and antigen-experienced compartments was prevented by the profiling of bulk unsorted PBMCs. Because donor CMV infection status was unknown, age-related changes in expanded clonotypes were potentially confounded. Observed TCR beta diversity per million T cells fell roughly linearly with age, and a significant reduction was already apparent by age around 40. The long-lived group showed more naive CD4+ T cells, fewer expanded clones and increased TCR diversity than the aged group, suggesting age selection.

About this clonotype: No cognate antigen has been identified for it. No per-base quality is available; no much larger clone lies one base away.

Library preparation was by 5' RACE. Sequencing relied on an Illumina HiSeq 2500. A second PCR of about 6 to 11 cycles was performed with a sample-barcoded 5' primer and a J-beta primer mix. A template-switch 5' adaptor carrying 12 random nucleotides introduced a unique molecular identifier onto each TCR beta cDNA molecule. Each sample yielded at least 3 million CDR3-containing paired-end reads. First-strand cDNA synthesis was performed from all RNA using the Mint cDNA synthesis kit, with priming by a TRBC-specific oligonucleotide. All cDNA was treated with uracil-DNA glycosylase and then went through a first 18-cycle PCR with the universal primers M1SS and BC2_uni_R. The study's own analysis went as follows. For normalization, 1 million high-quality reads were randomly selected from each sample, with every read carrying a distinct molecular identifier. Reads with shared molecular identifiers were discarded instead of being binned into consensus sequences. MiTCR, with a Q25 quality threshold and the strictest error-elimination algorithm, was used for CDR3 identification, clonotype clustering and error correction. Lower-bound total TCR beta diversity was estimated with a nonparametric unseen species model using Euler transformation. Using fastp trimming at Q25 and MiXCR clonotype assembly, TCRdb reanalyzed the public sequencing data and kept in-frame beta chains. A single entry per CDR3 protein holds the most common genes and DNA from its merged rows. TCRdb, rather than the study authors, made the V and J calls. This sample comprises just over 800,000 distinct CDR3 sequences, 62% of them detected only once. The ten largest account for about a quarter of the sample.

The donors were 40 or so Caucasian individuals from Russia, aged roughly 6 to 100 years, who were systemically healthy. Each donor gave ten milliliters of peripheral blood, drawn into EDTA-treated Vacutainer tubes. Ficoll-Paque density-gradient centrifugation was used to isolate PBMCs, with at least 7 million per sample. Total RNA, at least 6 micrograms per sample, was extracted from PBMCs with Trizol reagent. For every donor, an aliquot of PBMCs went through flow cytometry to measure the percentages of naive CD45RAhigh/CD27high T cells. Input material: blood. The TCR comes from a man between 25 and 39 years old in good health.

In nucleotide form, the sequence is TGCGCCAGCAGCCAAGAGCCGAGGAGCCCCTACAATGAGCAGTTCTTC. The translation is CASSQEPRSPYNEQFF. The V and J segments used are TRBV4-3 and TRBJ2-1; the D gene cannot be resolved reliably. The germline V gene provides CDR1 LGHNA and CDR2 YSLEER. Taken from cysteine to phenylalanine, the CDR3 has 16 residues. Only the CDR3 part of the read is kept: 48 bases, read in frame from the first base. V is pared back by 0 bases and J by 2 bases, with 11 bases lying between the germline termini.